This T cell receptor (beta chain) appears in the sequencing data of a study of blood T cell repertoires in COVID-19. As for the study in general: The cDNA or gDNA used as material had been derived from T cells, B-cell-depleted T cells, or PBMCs.

Only a few counts were recorded for this clone. How the authors handled the data: Estimation of nucleated cell counts relied on the amplification of reference gene primers. The assay was immunoSEQ multiplex PCR, and TCRdb's table has in-frame clones only and misses some. That table furnishes V, J and clone size, whereas the DNA furnished D and trimming. There are more than 150,000 clones in the sample; approximately 80% occur only once, and under 0.75% lies in the top ten. The germline gives CDR1 LNHDA, CDR2 SQIVND (reference sequence). V was clipped by 1 base and J by 8 bases; unmatched bases: 7. The CDR3 totals 17 residues.

The TCR sequence derives from a man between 60 and 75 years old with acute or convalescent COVID-19. The chain employs TRBV19 and TRBJ2-3; TRBD2 aligns across 15 bases. The sequenced material came from peripheral blood. CDR3 DNA: TGTGCCAGTAGTATAGGGACTAGCGGGAGGGGAGCTGCTACGCAGTATTTT. Its protein product is CASSIGTSGRGAATQYF.